This T cell receptor (beta chain) comes out of a study of shared clonotypes between healthy human individuals. The table came from immunoSEQ multiplex PCR; TCRdb's copy has only in-frame clones and leaves some out. The sample has roughly 2.4 million clones; approximately 96% are singletons. The V and J ends lost 4 bases and 4 bases, in that order; junction bases with no gene match: 5. From germline, CDR1 is ENHRY and CDR2 SYGVKD. This CDR3 has 14 amino acids. This chain connects TRBV10-3 to TRBJ1-1; 8 bases fit TRBD1. What was sequenced was naive CD4+ T cells sorted from blood. Subset in this sample: CD45RA+ positively selected. This receptor was obtained from a man aged 18-30 years in good health. Here the CDR3 reads CAISGNRGSTEAFF. The CDR3 nucleotides read TGTGCCATCAGTGGCAACAGGGGGAGCACTGAAGCTTTCTTT.